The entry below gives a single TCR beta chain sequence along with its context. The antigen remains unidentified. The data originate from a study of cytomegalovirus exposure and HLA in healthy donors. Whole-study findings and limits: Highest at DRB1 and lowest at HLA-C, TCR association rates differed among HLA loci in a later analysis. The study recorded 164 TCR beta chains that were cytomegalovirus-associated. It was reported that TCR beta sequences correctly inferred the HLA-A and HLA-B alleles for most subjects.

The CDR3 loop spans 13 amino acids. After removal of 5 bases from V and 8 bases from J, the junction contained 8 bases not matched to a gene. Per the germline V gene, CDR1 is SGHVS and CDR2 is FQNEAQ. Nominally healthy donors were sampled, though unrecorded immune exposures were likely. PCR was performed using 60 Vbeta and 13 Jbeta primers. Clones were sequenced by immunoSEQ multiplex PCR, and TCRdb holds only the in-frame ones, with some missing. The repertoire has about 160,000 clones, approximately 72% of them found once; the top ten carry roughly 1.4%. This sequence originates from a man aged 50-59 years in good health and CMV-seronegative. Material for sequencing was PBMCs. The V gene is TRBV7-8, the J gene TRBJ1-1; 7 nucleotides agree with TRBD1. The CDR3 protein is CASSRRGEEEAFF. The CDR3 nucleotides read TGTGCCAGCAGCCGCAGGGGGGAAGAAGAAGCTTTCTTT.